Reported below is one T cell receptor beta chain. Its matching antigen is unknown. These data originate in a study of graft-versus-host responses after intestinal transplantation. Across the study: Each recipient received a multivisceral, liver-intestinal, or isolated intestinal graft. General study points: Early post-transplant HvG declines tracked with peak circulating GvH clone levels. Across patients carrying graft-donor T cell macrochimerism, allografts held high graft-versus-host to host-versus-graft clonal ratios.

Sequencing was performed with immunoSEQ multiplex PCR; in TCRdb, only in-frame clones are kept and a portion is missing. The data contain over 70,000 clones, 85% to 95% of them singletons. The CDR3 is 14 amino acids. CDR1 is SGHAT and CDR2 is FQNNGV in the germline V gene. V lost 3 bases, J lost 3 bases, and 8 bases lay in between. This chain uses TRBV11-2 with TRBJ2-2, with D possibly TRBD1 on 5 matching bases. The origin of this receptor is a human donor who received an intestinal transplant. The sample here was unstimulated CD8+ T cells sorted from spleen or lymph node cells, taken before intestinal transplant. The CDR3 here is CASSFQGYTGELFF. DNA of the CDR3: TGTGCCAGCAGCTTCCAGGGATACACCGGGGAGCTGTTTTTT.